Listed here are 8 T cell receptor beta chains from one sample, sequenced in a study of blood T cell repertoires in COVID-19. TCRdb's copy holds only in-frame clones and misses some; the assay was immunoSEQ multiplex PCR. Here the sample spans 150,000 to 170,000 clones, approximately 85% being singletons. The sequencing input was peripheral blood. All receptors derive from a man between 60 and 75 years old with COVID-19, enrolled during active disease.

The chain employs TRBV21-1 and TRBJ2-2; the table names TRBD2, a call not compared with the DNA. TRBV21-1 is tagged as a pseudogene. The CDR3 is 15 amino acids. In DNA, the CDR3 is TGTGCCAGCAGCAAAGGGGGAGGGCCCACCGGGGAGCTGTTTTTT. Protein product: CASSKGGGPTGELFF.

This clone was counted a single time. V gene TRBV5-1 combines with J gene TRBJ1-2; TRBD1 is a possible D gene (6 bases). Germline V gene data show CDR1 as SGHRS and CDR2 as YFSETQ. With 6 bases removed from V and 0 bases from J, the gap between germline ends came to 15 bases. The CDR3 has 15 residues. The CDR3 sequence is CASKGRGTSNYGYTF. CDR3 bases: TGCGCCAGCAAGGGCAGGGGCACATCTAACTATGGCTACACCTTC.

The chain uses TRBV2 and TRBJ2-1; 11 nucleotides align to TRBD1. Germline values: CDR1 SNHLY, CDR2 FYNNEI. Trimming cost V 6 bases and J 2 bases; bases outside gene matches: 3. The CDR3 covers 15 residues. The CDR3 reads CASRTGQGAYNEQFF. CDR3 bases: TGTGCCAGCAGGACGGGACAGGGGGCCTACAATGAGCAGTTCTTC.

This sequence joins TRBV4-3 and TRBJ2-5; 9 bases fit TRBD2. Germline loops: CDR1 LGHNA, CDR2 YSLEER. The CDR3 is made up of 21 amino acids. V gave up 4 bases and J gave up 1 base; unmatched junction bases: 22. The CDR3 reads CASSRWPRAGGPSLVQETQYF. The CDR3 nucleotides read TGCGCCAGCAGCCGTTGGCCGCGGGCGGGGGGGCCAAGTCTAGTCCAAGAGACCCAGTACTTC.

For the CDR3, the DNA is TGTGCCAGCAGCTCCTCACTAGGGGGAACTGAAGCTTTCTTT. Translated, it gives CASSSSLGGTEAFF. The chain links TRBV7-3 to TRBJ1-1, with a tentative D call TRBD1 (6 bases). Germline V gene data show CDR1 as SGHTA and CDR2 as FQGTGA. The CDR3 runs 14 residues. V lost 4 bases and J 5 bases, leaving 14 bases between the germline ends.

The chain couples TRBV19 to TRBJ1-2, with a weak D call TRBD1 (6 bases). The germline V gene encodes CDR1 LNHDA and CDR2 SQIVND (reference sequence). Trimming removed 3 bases at V and 7 bases at J, with 9 bases between. The CDR3 is 12 residues long. The CDR3 sequence: CASSIIGGGYTF. CDR3 nucleotides: TGTGCCAGTAGTATCATAGGGGGTGGCTACACCTTC.

The rearrangement joins TRBV6-5 to TRBJ1-1; tentatively, D is TRBD1 (5 bases). There are 13 residues in the CDR3. V was trimmed by 6 bases and J by 0 bases, leaving 8 bases between them. The germline gives CDR1 MNHEY, CDR2 SVGAGI. CDR3 DNA sequence: TGTGCCAGCAGCCGACAGATGAACACTGAAGCTTTCTTT. Its protein product is CASSRQMNTEAFF.

The rearrangement uses TRBV11-2 and TRBJ2-7; 8 bases agree with TRBD2. Germline trimming cut 2 bases from V and 6 bases from J; bases unmatched to any gene: 6. CDR3 length equals 14 residues. Germline V gene lookup returns CDR1 SGHAT and CDR2 FQNNGV. CDR3 residues: CASSLTGGAGEQYF. CDR3 in DNA: TGTGCCAGCAGCTTAACGGGGGGGGCTGGCGAGCAGTACTTC.